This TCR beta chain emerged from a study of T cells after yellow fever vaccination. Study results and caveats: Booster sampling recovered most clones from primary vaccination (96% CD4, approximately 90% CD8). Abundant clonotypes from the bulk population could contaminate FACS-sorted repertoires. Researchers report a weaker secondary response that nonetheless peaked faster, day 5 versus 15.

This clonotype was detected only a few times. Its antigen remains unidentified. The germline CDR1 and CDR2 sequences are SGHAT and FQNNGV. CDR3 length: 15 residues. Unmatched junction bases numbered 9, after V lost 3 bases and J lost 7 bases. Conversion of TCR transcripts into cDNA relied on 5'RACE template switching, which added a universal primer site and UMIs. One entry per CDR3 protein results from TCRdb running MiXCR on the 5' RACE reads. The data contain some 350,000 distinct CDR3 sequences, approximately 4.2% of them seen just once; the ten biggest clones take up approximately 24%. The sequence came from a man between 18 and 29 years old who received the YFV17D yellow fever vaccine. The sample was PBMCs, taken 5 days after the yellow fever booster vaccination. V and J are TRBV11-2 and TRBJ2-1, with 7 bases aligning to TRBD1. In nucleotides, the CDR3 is TGTGCCAGCAGCTTTAGGGGGCTAGGTAGGAATGAGCAGTTCTTC. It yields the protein CASSFRGLGRNEQFF.